What follows are 24 T cell receptor beta chains derived from one specimen sequenced in a study of human T cells and chemical hapten exposure. Time point described: patch test 2, 6 weeks after DPC sensitization. Sample treatment: therapeutic diphenylcyclopropenone sensitization with weekly scalp DPC. TCRdb itself ran the RACE reads through MiXCR, one entry per CDR3 protein. This table has roughly 94,000 distinct CDR3 sequences, approximately 9.3% appearing once. Specimen: whole blood, collected in connection with sensitization to the hapten diphenylcyclopropenone (DPC). These receptor sequences come from a woman aged 40-49 years with alopecia areata. Some clones in this sample may be carry-over from other donors' samples.

There are many counts of this clonotype. The chain recombines TRBV29-1 with TRBJ2-1; 8 bases are a match to TRBD1. V lost 6 bases and J lost 9; bases outside the gene matches: 7. The germline gives CDR1 SQVTM, CDR2 ANQGSEA. The length of the CDR3 is 12 residues. The CDR3 sequence: CSVGETGVEQFF. In nucleotides, the CDR3 is TGCAGCGTGGGTGAGACAGGGGTTGAGCAGTTCTTC.

This clonotype was observed many times. The chain couples TRBV9 to TRBJ2-3; the D is unclear. Germline loops: CDR1 SGDLS, CDR2 YYNGEE. V was clipped by 0 bases and J by 2 bases, with 7 bases between them. There are 14 residues in the CDR3. CDR3 sequence (DNA): TGTGCCAGCAGCGTAGTAGGCATCACAGATACGCAGTATTTT. This translates into CASSVVGITDTQYF.

This clonotype showed up many times. The chain is built from TRBV6-6 and TRBJ1-4; D is ambiguous. Germline V CDR1 and CDR2: MNHNY, SVGAGI (reference sequence). Trimming removed 3 bases at V and 0 bases at J, with 8 bases between. The CDR3 spans 15 residues. CDR3 in amino acids: CASSYARPTNEKLFF. Here the CDR3 DNA reads TGTGCCAGCAGTTATGCTCGACCAACTAATGAAAAACTGTTTTTT.

This clonotype has at least ten counts. V and J are TRBV5-1 and TRBJ2-1; 8 bases match TRBD2. Germline lookup yields CDR1 SGHRS and CDR2 YFSETQ. CDR3 size: 14 residues. After removal of 6 bases from V and 8 bases from J, the junction contained 10 bases not matched to a gene. CDR3 nucleotide sequence: TGCGCCAGCACAACTAGCGGCGTCTATGATGAGCAGTTCTTC. Translating gives CASTTSGVYDEQFF.

This chain uses TRBV9 with TRBJ2-7; tentative D call: TRBD1 (6 bases). CDR3 length equals 16 residues. CDR1 and CDR2 from the germline V gene are SGDLS and YYNGEE. With 0 bases removed from V and 0 bases from J, the gap between germline ends came to 13 bases. The CDR3 region is CASSVGITRGSYEQYF. The CDR3 coding sequence is TGTGCCAGCAGCGTAGGTATCACCAGGGGCTCCTACGAGCAGTACTTC.

The chain links TRBV29-1 to TRBJ2-1, with a possible D match to TRBD2 (6 bases). CDR3 length equals 15 residues. Germline V gives CDR1 SQVTM, CDR2 ANQGSEA. Trimming shortened V by 0 bases and J by 3 bases, and 12 bases separated the two germline ends. The CDR3: CSVEDSRGYYNEQFF. The CDR3 bases are TGCAGCGTTGAAGATTCCCGGGGGTACTACAATGAGCAGTTCTTC.

This clonotype showed up many times. The rearrangement joins TRBV13 to TRBJ2-3; a possible D gene is TRBD2 (6 bases). This CDR3 comprises 14 residues. The V gene lost 8 bases and the J gene lost 3 bases, with 15 bases spanning the gap. The germline V gene encodes CDR1 PRHDT and CDR2 FYEKMQ (reference sequence). CDR3 amino acids: CASQQGGGTDTQYF. For the CDR3, the DNA is TGTGCCAGCCAGCAGGGAGGCGGTACAGATACGCAGTATTTT.

The chain has TRBV6-2 or TRBV6-3 and TRBJ1-6; a possible D gene is TRBD1 (5 bases). From germline, CDR1 is MNHEY and CDR2 SVGEGT. This CDR3 has 13 amino acids. V lost 8 bases, J lost 7 bases, and 12 bases lay in between. CDR3 nucleotide sequence: TGTGCCAGCTGCTGGGACGGGAATTCACCCCTCCACTTT. Translation: CASCWDGNSPLHF.

Only a few counts were recorded for this clonotype. The chain couples TRBV28 to TRBJ2-3; 7 nucleotides agree with TRBD2. Germline V gene lookup returns CDR1 MDHEN and CDR2 SYDVKM. The CDR3 runs to 15 residues. V was pared by 3 bases and J by 6 bases, with 9 bases of the junction left unmatched. The CDR3 sequence: CASSFSGRAGDTQYF. CDR3 nucleotide sequence: TGTGCCAGCAGTTTTAGTGGGAGGGCCGGTGATACGCAGTATTTT.

This clonotype has ten or more counts. The DNA for the CDR3 is TGCGCCAGCAGCTTGTTGGGAAATGAAAAACTGTTTTTT. Residues: CASSLLGNEKLFF. The rearrangement links TRBV5-1 to TRBJ1-4, with D uncertain. V was trimmed by 1 base and J by 5 bases, leaving 6 bases between them. The germline V gene encodes CDR1 SGHRS and CDR2 YFSETQ. The CDR3 sequence is 13 residues long. The whole variable domain, remainder taken from reference TRBV5-1 and TRBJ1-4, is KAGVTQTPRYLIKTRGQQVTLSCSPISGHRSVSWYQQTPGQGLQFLFEYFSETQRNKGNFPGRFSGRQFSNSRSEMNVSTLELGDSALYLCASSLLGNEKLFFGSGTQLSVL.

This clonotype has only a few counts. The chain uses TRBV3-1 and TRBJ2-5; 7 nucleotides line up with TRBD2. Germline assignment: CDR1 LGHDT and CDR2 YNNKEL (reference sequence). CDR3 length equals 15 residues. J was trimmed by 1 base and V by 6 bases; bases with no gene match: 8. This CDR3 is CASSSKGLVQETQYF. The CDR3 nucleotides read TGTGCCAGCAGTTCAAAAGGACTAGTCCAAGAGACCCAGTACTTC.

This clonotype was observed many times. The chain uses TRBV5-1 and TRBJ1-1; D not certain. The CDR3 totals 14 residues. Trimming took 1 base from V and 1 from J, leaving 8 bases between them. Germline CDR1 and CDR2: SGHRS and YFSETQ. Written as DNA, the CDR3 is TGCGCCAGCAGCTTGTCTTTGCCGAACACTGAAGCTTTCTTT. It yields the protein CASSLSLPNTEAFF.

In this sample, this clonotype turned up many times. The chain carries TRBV5-1 and TRBJ2-1; D ambiguous. Germline V lookup: CDR1 SGHRS, CDR2 YFSETQ. The CDR3 extends over 14 amino acids. V was shortened by 0 bases and J by 6 bases, with 10 bases between the two germline ends. CDR3 protein: CASSLAIAANEQFF. The DNA for the CDR3 is TGCGCCAGCAGCTTGGCAATCGCCGCCAATGAGCAGTTCTTC.

This rearrangement joins TRBV29-1 to TRBJ1-3; TRBD1 might be the D (5 bases). Looked up from germline, CDR1 is SQVTM and CDR2 is ANQGSEA. The V gene lost 0 bases and the J gene lost 2 bases, with 14 bases spanning the gap. The CDR3 length is 16 residues. The CDR3 region is CSVEDFGGFTGNTIYF. CDR3 DNA: TGCAGCGTTGAAGATTTCGGGGGATTTACTGGAAACACCATATATTTT. The variable domain in full, with the rest retrieved from reference TRBV29-1 and TRBJ1-3, is SAVISQKPSRDICQRGTSLTIQCQVDSQVTMMFWYRQQPGQSLTLIATANQGSEATYESGFVIDKFPISRPNLTFSTLTVSNMSPEDSSIYLCSVEDFGGFTGNTIYFGEGSWLTVV.

Turning to this clonotype: Just one base apart from a much larger clone, this may be a read error. The chain joins TRBV20-1 to TRBJ2-3; D remains unclear. The V gene lost 7 bases and the J gene lost 0 bases, with 8 bases spanning the gap. Per the germline V gene, CDR1 is DFQATT and CDR2 is SNEGSKA (reference sequence). This CDR3 spans 12 amino acids. Here the CDR3 reads CSVASSTDTQYF. CDR3 bases: TGCAGTGTAGCAAGTAGCACAGATACGCAGTATTTT.

This clonotype was found many times. The chain has TRBV12-3 or TRBV12-4 and TRBJ1-1; the D is unclear. This CDR3 has 13 residues. V was clipped by 3 bases and J by 0 bases, with 5 bases between them. The CDR3 DNA sequence: TGTGCCAGCAGTTTGGTCATGAACACTGAAGCTTTCTTT. Protein: CASSLVMNTEAFF.

The sample holds a few counts of this clonotype. V is TRBV7-2 and J is TRBJ1-6; D is possibly TRBD1 (5 bases). This CDR3 has 16 residues. Germline V lookup: CDR1 SGHTA, CDR2 FQGNSA. V was pared by 2 bases and J by 9 bases, with 17 bases between. The CDR3 sequence: CASSLRWAGNISPLHF. CDR3 in DNA: TGTGCCAGCAGCTTAAGATGGGCAGGGAACATTTCACCCCTCCACTTT.

The J gene is TRBJ2-7, the V gene TRBV2; D is perhaps TRBD2 (5 bases). The CDR3 extends over 15 amino acids. Trimming removed 1 base from V and 1 base from J, with 11 bases in between. The germline V gene encodes CDR1 SNHLY and CDR2 FYNNEI. CDR3 coding DNA: TGTGCCAGCAGTGAAGGATGGCCGGGGTCCTACGAGCAGTACTTC. This gives the protein CASSEGWPGSYEQYF.

The rearrangement links TRBV20-1 to TRBJ2-7; no clear D. Germline V gene data show CDR1 as DFQATT and CDR2 as SNEGSKA (reference sequence). This CDR3 has 11 residues. V lost 3 bases, J lost 3 bases, and 6 bases lay in between. The CDR3 nucleotides read TGCAGTGCTAGCGGAAGCTACGAGCAGTACTTC. Protein sequence: CSASGSYEQYF.

This clonotype has a count of ten or more. V and J are TRBV7-9 and TRBJ1-1, with no clear D. Trimming removed 9 bases from V and 1 base from J, with 9 bases in between. The germline V gene has CDR1 SEHNR and CDR2 FQNEAQ (reference sequence). CDR3 size: 12 residues. The CDR3 bases are TGTGCCAGTATCTTACCGAACACTGAAGCTTTCTTT. It specifies CASILPNTEAFF. Complete variable domain (other parts from reference TRBV7-9 and TRBJ1-1): DTGVSQNPRHKITKRGQNVTFRCDPISEHNRLYWYRQTLGQGPEFLTYFQNEAQLEKSRLLSDRFSAERPKGSFSTLEIQRTEQGDSAMYLCASILPNTEAFFGQGTRLTVV.

The sample holds many counts of this clonotype. The chain links TRBV18 to TRBJ1-2; unclear D gene. From germline, CDR1 is KGHSH and CDR2 LQKENI. This CDR3 is 13 amino acids long. Trimming shortened V by 2 bases and J by 4 bases, and 8 bases separated the two germline ends. The CDR3 sequence is CASSPAGLYGYTF. The CDR3 DNA sequence: TGTGCCAGCTCACCAGCAGGCCTCTATGGCTACACCTTC.

This clonotype has just a few counts. The V call is TRBV27, the J call TRBJ2-3, with TRBD2 matching over 8 bases. With V trimmed by 4 bases and J by 8 bases, 5 bases remained unmatched. CDR1 MNHEY and CDR2 SMNVEV come from the germline V gene (reference sequence). The CDR3 has 13 residues. CDR3 residues: CASSYLAGRTQYF. In DNA, the CDR3 is TGTGCCAGCAGTTATCTAGCGGGTCGTACGCAGTATTTT.

This clonotype showed up many times. V and J are TRBV5-1 and TRBJ2-1, with 10 positions matching TRBD2. Trimming removed 1 base from V and 5 bases from J; junction bases left unmatched: 3. CDR1 and CDR2 from the germline V gene are SGHRS and YFSETQ. This CDR3 has 15 amino acids. CDR3 residues: CASSLWTSGNNEQFF. The CDR3 DNA reads as TGCGCCAGCAGCTTGTGGACTAGCGGTAACAATGAGCAGTTCTTC.

This sequence joins TRBV7-2 and TRBJ2-5; D might be TRBD1 (5 bases). Germline CDR1 reads SGHTA; CDR2 reads FQGNSA. This CDR3 has 13 amino acids. Trimming shortened V by 2 bases and J by 6 bases, and 10 bases separated the two germline ends. The CDR3 DNA reads as TGTGCCAGCAGCTTATATACAGGCCAGACCCAGTACTTC. This translates into CASSLYTGQTQYF.